Listed here are 19 T cell receptor beta chains from one sample, sequenced in a study of T cell changes during pregnancy in multiple sclerosis. Profiled with immunoSEQ multiplex PCR; TCRdb holds only in-frame clones, not every one. The sample has roughly 80,000 clones, around 92% seen once. The sample consisted of peripheral blood, taken before pregnancy. These TCRs come from a female donor with multiple sclerosis, enrolled in a pregnancy study.

This chain uses TRBV2 with TRBJ1-1; tentatively, D is TRBD1 (6 bases). V was clipped by 6 bases and J by 6 bases, with 17 bases between them. CDR1 is SNHLY and CDR2 is FYNNEI in the germline V gene. This CDR3 is built from 14 residues. This CDR3 is CASSVTTGKAEAFF. Here the CDR3 DNA reads TGTGCCAGCAGCGTAACTACAGGGAAGGCTGAAGCTTTCTTT.

The chain carries TRBV5-1 and TRBJ1-1; D perhaps matches TRBD1 (6 bases). V was pared by 0 bases and J by 1 base, with 10 bases between. Germline loops: CDR1 SGHRS, CDR2 YFSETQ. This CDR3 is built from 15 residues. The CDR3, as DNA: TGCGCCAGCAGCTTGGGCTACAGGGAGAACACTGAAGCTTTCTTT. Protein sequence: CASSLGYRENTEAFF.

The chain recombines TRBV4-1 with TRBJ2-4; D might be TRBD2 (7 bases). The CDR3 is made up of 15 amino acids. Germline lookup yields CDR1 MGHRA and CDR2 YSYEKL. Between the trimmed V and J ends, which lost 8 bases and 0 bases, there was a span of 14 bases. The CDR3 region is CASSRGGLAKNIQYF. The CDR3 nucleotides are TGCGCCAGCTCAAGGGGGGGCCTAGCCAAAAACATTCAGTACTTC.

The genes are TRBV6-1 and TRBJ2-3; TRBD1 matches 9 bases. Germline assignment: CDR1 MNHNS and CDR2 SASEGT. This CDR3 is built from 14 residues. The ends lost 4 bases at V and 2 bases at J; junction bases unmatched: 1. This CDR3 reads CASSGDRATDTQYF. The DNA of the CDR3 is TGTGCCAGCAGTGGGGACAGGGCCACAGATACGCAGTATTTT.

The J gene is TRBJ1-2, the V gene TRBV5-1, with D perhaps TRBD1 (5 bases). Trimming cost V 5 bases and J 4 bases, with 12 bases left between them. The CDR3 contains 13 residues. Germline V gene sequence: CDR1 SGHRS, CDR2 YFSETQ. The CDR3 sequence is CASSETVAYGYTF. CDR3 nucleotides: TGCGCCAGCAGTGAGACAGTGGCCTATGGCTACACCTTC.

The chain employs TRBV15 and TRBJ2-7, with TRBD2 as a possible D gene (7 bases). Germline CDR1 and CDR2: LNHNV and YYDKDF (reference sequence). The V end was cut by 5 bases, the J end by 5 bases, with 13 bases between. The CDR3 contains 13 residues. This CDR3 reads CATSSRGGHEQYF. DNA for the CDR3: TGTGCCACCAGCTCGAGGGGGGGCCACGAGCAGTACTTC.

The chain carries TRBV5-1 and TRBJ2-3, with 9 bases aligning to TRBD2. V dropped 4 bases and J dropped 1; count of bases not matched to a gene: 4. CDR3 length equals 15 residues. The V gene's germline CDR1 is SGHRS and CDR2 YFSETQ. The CDR3 reads CASSPLAGGTDTQYF. CDR3 bases: TGCGCCAGCAGCCCCTTAGCGGGGGGCACAGATACGCAGTATTTT.

The chain combines TRBV23-1 with TRBJ1-2, with a tentative D call TRBD1 (6 bases). TRBV23-1 is an ORF, with its function uncertain. The CDR3 contains 14 residues. V shed 0 bases and J shed 8 bases, with 13 bases lying between them. The CDR3 loop is CASSQSSAGDGYTF. DNA of the CDR3: TGCGCCAGCAGTCAATCCTCGGCAGGGGACGGCTACACCTTC.

The rearrangement uses TRBV7-6 and TRBJ2-2; TRBD2 is a possible D gene (7 bases). Germline V gene data show CDR1 as SGHVS and CDR2 as FNYEAQ. CDR3 length: 16 residues. V was cut by 1 base and J by 1 base, with 10 bases left in between. In nucleotides, the CDR3 is TGTGCCAGCAGCTTAGTGCGGGGGCGGAACACCGGGGAGCTGTTTTTT. Residues: CASSLVRGRNTGELFF. Together with reference TRBV7-6 and TRBJ2-2, the CDR3 gives the full variable domain: GAGVSQSPRYKVTKRGQDVALRCDPISGHVSLYWYRQALGQGPEFLTYFNYEAQQDKSGLPNDRFSAERPEGSISTLTIQRTEQRDSAMYRCASSLVRGRNTGELFFGEGSRLTVL.

This clone was found once. The chain joins TRBV19 to TRBJ2-5; 7 nucleotides agree with TRBD1. The CDR3 covers 14 residues. Germline V gene data show CDR1 as LNHDA and CDR2 as SQIVND (reference sequence). V gave up 6 bases and J gave up 4 bases; unmatched junction bases: 8. The CDR3 reads CASSLTGTIETQYF. CDR3 nucleotides: TGTGCCAGTAGCCTGACAGGGACGATAGAGACCCAGTACTTC.

The V call is TRBV5-6, the J call TRBJ1-5; 8 positions agree with TRBD1. The V gene's germline CDR1 is SGHDT and CDR2 YYEEEE. J gave up 3 bases and V 1 base, and 6 bases lay outside the gene matches. The CDR3 length is 16 residues. CDR3 nucleotides: TGTGCCAGCAGCTTGTCGACAGGGGAGGCCAATCAGCCCCAGCATTTT. Protein product: CASSLSTGEANQPQHF.

V and J are TRBV6-4 and TRBJ2-1; 9 bases align to TRBD2. Losses at the gene ends were 4 bases for V and 8 bases for J; bases not matched to a gene: 9. Germline CDR1 reads MRHNA; CDR2 reads SNTAGT. The CDR3 runs 15 residues. The CDR3 region is CASSVASGVFDEQFF. CDR3 DNA: TGTGCCAGCAGTGTGGCTAGCGGGGTTTTTGATGAGCAGTTCTTC.

The chain has TRBV27 and TRBJ2-7; D might be TRBD2 (6 bases). Trimming left V 2 bases short and J 6 bases short, with 8 bases between. This CDR3 has 12 amino acids. The germline V gene encodes CDR1 MNHEY and CDR2 SMNVEV (reference sequence). The CDR3 DNA sequence: TGTGCCAGCAGTTTAATGGGGGGCGAGCAGTACTTC. It codes for CASSLMGGEQYF.

The chain employs TRBV10-3 and TRBJ1-4, with TRBD1 matching 7 bases. V dropped 3 bases and J dropped 7; count of bases not matched to a gene: 5. CDR3 size: 14 residues. The germline CDR1 and CDR2 sequences are ENHRY and SYGVKD. The CDR3 sequence: CAISDTGVGEKLFF. CDR3 nucleotide sequence: TGTGCCATCAGTGACACAGGGGTAGGTGAAAAACTGTTTTTT.

V gene TRBV13 combines with J gene TRBJ1-5, with D perhaps matching TRBD1 (5 bases). Germline loops: CDR1 PRHDT, CDR2 FYEKMQ (reference sequence). Trimming took 0 bases from V and 9 from J, leaving 6 bases between them. The CDR3 spans 12 residues. CDR3 loop: CASSLGGGPQHF. Here the CDR3 DNA reads TGTGCCAGCAGCTTAGGGGGGGGGCCCCAGCATTTT. The variable domain in full, with the rest retrieved from reference TRBV13 and TRBJ1-5, is AAGVIQSPRHLIKEKRETATLKCYPIPRHDTVYWYQQGPGQDPQFLISFYEKMQSDKGSIPDRFSAQQFSDYHSELNMSSLELGDSALYFCASSLGGGPQHFGDGTRLSIL.

This chain links TRBV14 with TRBJ1-1, with D unresolved. The CDR3 has 14 amino acids. V lost 4 bases, J lost 7 bases, and 16 bases lay in between. Germline lookup yields CDR1 SGHDN and CDR2 FVKESK. This chain's CDR3 is CASSPLWQRDEAFF. CDR3 coding DNA: TGTGCCAGCAGCCCTTTATGGCAGCGGGATGAAGCTTTCTTT. The complete variable domain, with remaining parts taken from reference TRBV14 and TRBJ1-1, reads EAGVTQFPSHSVIEKGQTVTLRCDPISGHDNLYWYRRVMGKEIKFLLHFVKESKQDESGMPNNRFLAERTGGTYSTLKVQPAELEDSGVYFCASSPLWQRDEAFFGQGTRLTVV.

The chain uses TRBV9 and TRBJ2-5; D is ambiguous. Germline CDR1 SGDLS, CDR2 YYNGEE. The germline V and J ends were trimmed by 2 bases and 2 bases, with 10 bases remaining between them. The CDR3 has 14 residues. Written as DNA, the CDR3 is TGTGCCAGCAGCGTGGGTGCAGGACAAGAGACCCAGTACTTC. Translated, it gives CASSVGAGQETQYF.

This clone was seen a single time. J is TRBJ2-1 and V is TRBV5-6; TRBD2 matches at 14 bases. Germline V gene data show CDR1 as SGHDT and CDR2 as YYEEEE. This CDR3 is built from 18 residues. J lost 5 bases, V lost 5 bases, and 12 bases had no gene match. The CDR3 protein is CASSPRRLAGGPHNEQFF. In nucleotides, the CDR3 is TGTGCCAGCAGTCCCCGGAGACTAGCGGGGGGGCCCCACAATGAGCAGTTCTTC.

V usage is TRBV2 and J usage is TRBJ2-2; the D gene is possibly TRBD2 (5 bases). The CDR3 runs to 13 residues. From germline, CDR1 is SNHLY and CDR2 FYNNEI. Trimming shortened V by 5 bases and J by 6 bases, and 10 bases separated the two germline ends. This CDR3 reads CASSNTDSGELFF. The CDR3 bases are TGTGCCAGCAGTAATACGGACTCCGGGGAGCTGTTTTTT.